Listed here are 30 T cell receptor beta chains from one sample, sequenced in a study of CD8 T cells in Susac syndrome (dated by TCRdb to between 2018 and 2021). The method behind the library was the immunoSEQ multiplex PCR assay. RNA was extracted using the RNeasy kit, and roughly 0.45 to 1 microgram was reverse transcribed with random hexamers. The public reads were quality trimmed at Q25 with fastp and then assembled into clones with MiXCR by TCRdb, keeping productive beta chains. CDR3 protein duplicates are merged, each entry listing the most common genes and DNA. The sample table lists about 180,000 distinct CDR3 sequences, about 93% of them with a count of one. Of the sample, more than 0.08% is held by the ten largest clones. Specimen: CD4+ T cells from PBMCs. Receptors were obtained from a human donor with Susac syndrome.

J is TRBJ2-1 and V is TRBV5-4, with TRBD1 matching 9 bases. V lost 5 bases, J lost 2 bases, and 11 bases stayed unmatched. The CDR3 is made up of 17 amino acids. Germline CDR1 reads SGHNT; CDR2 reads YYREEE (reference sequence). The DNA of the CDR3 is TGTGCCAGCAGTCGTCCCGGGACAGGGCAAGCCTACAATGAGCAGTTCTTC. Translating gives CASSRPGTGQAYNEQFF.

The chain carries TRBV7-9 and TRBJ2-3; D gene uncertain. Deletions cut 4 bases from V and 0 bases from J, with 11 bases between. The CDR3 has 15 residues. Germline V lookup: CDR1 SEHNR, CDR2 FQNEAQ (reference sequence). The CDR3 DNA sequence: TGTGCCAGCAGCTCAAGTCCTTCCAGCACAGATACGCAGTATTTT. It yields the protein CASSSSPSSTDTQYF.

This chain links TRBV2 with TRBJ2-3, with a tentative D call TRBD1 (6 bases). CDR1 is SNHLY, CDR2 FYNNEI, per germline. Between the trimmed V and J ends, which lost 4 bases and 2 bases, there was a span of 13 bases. The CDR3 sequence is 15 residues long. CDR3 amino acids: CASSVVGGYTDTQYF. The CDR3 DNA reads as TGTGCCAGCAGTGTTGTAGGGGGTTACACAGATACGCAGTATTTT.

The chain links TRBV30 to TRBJ1-2, with 10 bases matching TRBD1. CDR1 is GTSNPN, CDR2 SVGIG, per germline (reference sequence). CDR3 size: 14 residues. J gave up 8 bases and V 2 bases, and 8 bases lay outside the gene matches. In DNA, the CDR3 is TGTGCCTGGAGTCGGGACAGGGGTGGATACGGCTACACCTTC. Its protein is CAWSRDRGGYGYTF.

The genes are TRBV20-1 and TRBJ1-1; TRBD1 agrees at 7 bases. After removal of 5 bases from V and 1 base from J, the junction contained 7 bases not matched to a gene. The CDR3 loop spans 14 amino acids. Germline values: CDR1 DFQATT, CDR2 SNEGSKA (reference sequence). The CDR3 is CSARLGTANTEAFF. The CDR3 DNA reads as TGCAGTGCTCGCCTAGGGACAGCGAACACTGAAGCTTTCTTT.

V is TRBV19 and J is TRBJ1-2; 9 bases are shared with TRBD1. J was trimmed by 5 bases and V by 8 bases; bases with no gene match: 6. The CDR3 sequence is 13 residues long. The germline V gene has CDR1 LNHDA and CDR2 SQIVND (reference sequence). The CDR3 DNA reads as TGTGCCAGTCTCGAGACAGGGGGGTATGGCTACACCTTC. This translates into CASLETGGYGYTF.

The chain carries TRBV20-1 and TRBJ2-1; 9 positions match TRBD2. Trimming removed 5 bases from V and 2 bases from J; junction bases left unmatched: 10. This CDR3 is built from 16 residues. The V gene's germline CDR1 is DFQATT and CDR2 SNEGSKA (reference sequence). The CDR3 DNA reads as TGCAGTGCTCGATATCAAGCGGGAGGAACCTACAATGAGCAGTTCTTC. Translating it yields CSARYQAGGTYNEQFF.

The chain joins TRBV19 to TRBJ2-7; 8 bases match TRBD1. The V gene end was trimmed by 5 bases and the J gene end by 1 base; junction bases not matched to a gene: 7. The germline V gene encodes CDR1 LNHDA and CDR2 SQIVND (reference sequence). The CDR3 runs to 15 residues. The CDR3 sequence: CASSSTQGASYEQYF. CDR3 nucleotide sequence: TGTGCCAGTAGTTCGACGCAGGGGGCATCCTACGAGCAGTACTTC.

This chain connects TRBV7-2 to TRBJ1-1; weak D call: TRBD1 (5 bases). With 6 bases removed from V and 4 bases from J, the gap between germline ends came to 18 bases. The CDR3 has 15 residues. Per germline, CDR1 SGHTA and CDR2 FQGNSA. The CDR3 region is CASSTDPGGGTEAFF. CDR3 DNA: TGTGCCAGCAGTACGGACCCGGGTGGGGGCACTGAAGCTTTCTTT.

V usage is TRBV15 and J usage is TRBJ1-2; 7 positions agree with TRBD1. This CDR3 contains 16 residues. V shed 0 bases, J shed 5 bases, and the junction held 9 bases outside the gene matches. The germline CDR1 and CDR2 sequences are LNHNV and YYDKDF (reference sequence). This chain's CDR3 is CATSRDPGQPGYGYTF. CDR3 DNA sequence: TGTGCCACCAGCAGAGATCCGGGACAGCCAGGGTATGGCTACACCTTC.

CDR3 DNA sequence: TGTGCCAGCAGCTTAATTGGAGACACCGGGGAGCTGTTTTTT. It is translated as CASSLIGDTGELFF. This chain connects TRBV11-2 to TRBJ2-2, with D uncertain. From germline, CDR1 is SGHAT and CDR2 FQNNGV. The ends were cut back, 2 bases at V and 3 bases at J, with 7 bases in the middle. CDR3 length: 14 amino acids.

The rearrangement joins TRBV30 to TRBJ1-1, with TRBD1 identical over 8 bases. The CDR3 extends over 14 amino acids. Germline V gene lookup returns CDR1 GTSNPN and CDR2 SVGIG (reference sequence). V lost 0 bases to trimming and J lost 9 bases; unmatched junction nucleotides: 9. CDR3 sequence reads: CAWSVLQGVEKAFF. CDR3 DNA: TGTGCCTGGAGTGTATTACAGGGGGTGGAGAAAGCTTTCTTT.

This chain joins TRBV25-1 and TRBJ2-2; TRBD1 aligns across 7 bases. V shed 1 base, J shed 6 bases, and the junction held 5 bases outside the gene matches. Germline V gives CDR1 MGHDK, CDR2 SYGVNS. This CDR3 has 15 residues. This CDR3 is CASSESHRGAGELFF. DNA for the CDR3: TGTGCCAGCAGTGAATCTCACAGGGGCGCCGGGGAGCTGTTTTTT.

The chain combines TRBV11-2 with TRBJ2-1; D might be TRBD1 (5 bases). The V and J ends lost 1 base and 0 bases respectively, with 13 bases between them. The germline CDR1 and CDR2 sequences are SGHAT and FQNNGV. This CDR3 has 17 residues. The CDR3 region has the DNA TGTGCCAGCAGCTTAGTGGGGCCGGATCCCTCCTACAATGAGCAGTTCTTC. It yields the protein CASSLVGPDPSYNEQFF.

This chain links TRBV20-1 with TRBJ2-5, with a weak D call TRBD1 (7 bases). Trimming cost V 3 bases and J 3 bases, with 11 bases left between them. CDR3 size: 13 residues. The V gene's germline CDR1 is DFQATT and CDR2 SNEGSKA (reference sequence). The CDR3 nucleotides read TGCAGTGCTAGGGACAGGAGGGAAGAGACCCAGTACTTC. Translated, it gives CSARDRREETQYF.

The V and J genes are TRBV6-5 and TRBJ1-1, with D hard to call. CDR1 and CDR2 from the germline V gene are MNHEY and SVGAGI. The V gene lost 0 bases and the J gene lost 7 bases, with 6 bases spanning the gap. The CDR3 totals 12 residues. In nucleotides, the CDR3 is TGTGCCAGCAGTTACTCCGGACTTGAAGCTTTCTTT. Its translation is CASSYSGLEAFF.

The rearrangement joins TRBV20-1 to TRBJ1-2; perhaps TRBD1 as D (5 bases). CDR1 is DFQATT and CDR2 is SNEGSKA in the germline V gene (reference sequence). The ends were cut back, 3 bases at V and 4 bases at J, with 9 bases in the middle. The CDR3 runs to 12 residues. The CDR3 is CSASPGGYGYTF. As DNA, the CDR3 is TGCAGTGCTAGTCCCGGGGGCTATGGCTACACCTTC.

A word on this clonotype: The CDR3 end shows no conserved phenylalanine or tryptophan, and so a read error is likely. The rearrangement uses TRBV23-1 and TRBJ2-1; 8 bases fit TRBD2. TRBV23-1 is classed as an ORF, of uncertain function. Losses at the gene ends were 6 bases for V and 5 bases for J; bases not matched to a gene: 9. This CDR3 comprises 15 residues. This CDR3 is CASRLPGGMNNEQFY. The CDR3 DNA is TGCGCCAGCAGACTCCCGGGGGGGATGAACAATGAGCAGTTCTAC.

The rearrangement uses TRBV3-1 and TRBJ1-4; D unresolved. V gave up 4 bases and J gave up 7 bases, with 10 bases separating them. Germline assignment: CDR1 LGHDT and CDR2 YNNKEL (reference sequence). This CDR3 is built from 13 residues. This CDR3 is CASSPGMAEKLFF. The CDR3 DNA is TGTGCCAGCAGCCCCGGGATGGCTGAAAAACTGTTTTTT.

The chain carries TRBV7-2 and TRBJ2-3; 8 bases line up with TRBD1. CDR3 length equals 16 residues. Germline trimming cut 4 bases from V and 2 bases from J; bases unmatched to any gene: 8. The germline CDR1 and CDR2 sequences are SGHTA and FQGNSA. The CDR3 spells CASSYRQGITTDTQYF. CDR3 DNA: TGTGCCAGCAGCTATAGACAGGGGATCACCACAGATACGCAGTATTTT.

V and J are TRBV4-2 and TRBJ2-7; 10 bases align to TRBD2. The V gene end was trimmed by 0 bases and the J gene end by 6 bases; junction bases not matched to a gene: 8. The CDR3 runs 16 residues. From germline, CDR1 is LGHNA and CDR2 YNFKEQ. CDR3 in DNA: TGTGCCAGCAGCCAAGAACCTGGGCTAGCGGGAGCCGAGCAGTACTTC. This encodes CASSQEPGLAGAEQYF.

DNA of the CDR3: TGTGCCAGCAGCCCCGGGCCCCTAGCGGAAGAGACCCAGTACTTC. Protein: CASSPGPLAEETQYF. The chain employs TRBV12-3 or TRBV12-4 and TRBJ2-5; 7 positions match TRBD2. This CDR3 comprises 15 residues. The V gene end was trimmed by 6 bases and the J gene end by 3 bases; junction bases not matched to a gene: 10.

This chain uses TRBV2 with TRBJ1-6; D not certain. Germline CDR1 and CDR2: SNHLY and FYNNEI. Trimming left V 4 bases short and J 10 bases short, with 17 bases between. The CDR3 covers 15 residues. CDR3 nucleotide sequence: TGTGCCAGCAGTGCCGCAGGCTCGGGGAACTCACCCCTCCACTTT. This translates into CASSAAGSGNSPLHF.

In DNA form, the CDR3 reads TGCGCCAGCAGCTTGAGGGGCACCAACACTGAAGCTTTCTTT. This translates into CASSLRGTNTEAFF. The chain links TRBV5-1 to TRBJ1-1; possibly TRBD1 for D (5 bases). CDR1 is SGHRS and CDR2 is YFSETQ in the germline V gene. Trimming cost V 1 base and J 2 bases, with 9 bases left between them. This CDR3 region has 14 residues.

This clonotype has just one count. The rearrangement joins TRBV20-1 to TRBJ2-6, with D maybe TRBD1 (5 bases). The CDR3 has 15 residues. Germline CDR1 is DFQATT and CDR2 is SNEGSKA (reference sequence). The V end lost 6 bases, the J end lost 0 bases, and 12 bases lay between the germline ends. The CDR3: CSATHRSSGANVLTF. DNA for the CDR3: TGCAGTGCAACCCACAGGAGCTCTGGGGCCAACGTCCTGACTTTC.

CDR3 nucleotide sequence: TGCAGTGCTAGAGATTTAAGCGCATCCTACAATGAGCAGTTCTTC. Residues: CSARDLSASYNEQFF. The chain is built from TRBV20-1 and TRBJ2-1; no definite D call. V gave up 0 bases and J gave up 1 base, with 10 bases separating them. Germline-derived CDR1 and CDR2 are DFQATT and SNEGSKA (reference sequence). The CDR3 consists of 15 residues.

A single count supports this clonotype. The chain has TRBV20-1 and TRBJ2-7; D is uncertain. This CDR3 is built from 11 residues. In germline, CDR1 is DFQATT, CDR2 SNEGSKA (reference sequence). V was trimmed by 5 bases and J by 4 bases, leaving 9 bases between them. The CDR3 protein is CSASDGYEQYF. As DNA, the CDR3 is TGCAGTGCTTCGGACGGGTACGAGCAGTACTTC.

The chain couples TRBV2 to TRBJ2-3; 12 bases map to TRBD2. This CDR3 is built from 17 residues. The germline gives CDR1 SNHLY, CDR2 FYNNEI. V shed 4 bases and J 1 base; nucleotides not matched to a gene: 6. The CDR3 DNA follows: TGTGCCAGCAGTGGGCCTAGCGGGGGGGCACGCACAGATACGCAGTATTTT. This translates into CASSGPSGGARTDTQYF.

The chain employs TRBV7-8 and TRBJ2-1; a weak D match, TRBD2 (7 bases). The CDR3 covers 14 residues. Trimming stripped 7 bases from V and 7 bases from J, with 17 bases between. Germline assignment: CDR1 SGHVS and CDR2 FQNEAQ. The CDR3 coding sequence is TGTGCCAGCACCGAAGGGGGAGGGTGGAATGAGCAGTTCTTC. Translating gives CASTEGGGWNEQFF. The full variable domain, rest sourced from reference TRBV7-8 and TRBJ2-1, is GAGVSQSPRYKVAKRGQDVALRCDPISGHVSLFWYQQALGQGPEFLTYFQNEAQLDKSGLPSDRFFAERPEGSVSTLKIQRTQQEDSAVYLCASTEGGGWNEQFFGPGTRLTVL.

The chain recombines TRBV12-3 or TRBV12-4 with TRBJ2-5; TRBD2 aligns across 11 bases. The length of the CDR3 is 16 residues. The ends lost 10 bases at V and 1 base at J; junction bases unmatched: 11. This CDR3 reads CATKTRLAGTQETQYF. The CDR3 coding sequence is TGTGCCACCAAAACCCGACTAGCGGGGACCCAAGAGACCCAGTACTTC.